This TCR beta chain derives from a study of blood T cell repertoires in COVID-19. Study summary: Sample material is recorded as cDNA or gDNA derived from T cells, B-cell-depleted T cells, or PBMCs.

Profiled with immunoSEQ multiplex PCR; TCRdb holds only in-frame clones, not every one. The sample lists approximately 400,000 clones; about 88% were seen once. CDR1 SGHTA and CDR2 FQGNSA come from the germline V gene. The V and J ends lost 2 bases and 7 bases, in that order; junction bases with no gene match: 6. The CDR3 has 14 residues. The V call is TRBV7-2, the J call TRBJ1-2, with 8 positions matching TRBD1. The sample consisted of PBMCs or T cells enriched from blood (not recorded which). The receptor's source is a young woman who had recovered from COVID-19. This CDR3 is CASSLIQGGFGYTF. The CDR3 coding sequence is TGTGCCAGCAGCTTAATACAGGGGGGTTTTGGCTACACCTTC.